This is a list of T cell receptor beta chains from one sample in a study of response to subunit inactivated influenza vaccine. A single record per CDR3 protein comes from TCRdb applying MiXCR to the RT-PCR reads. This table has 700,000 to 800,000 distinct CDR3 sequences, under 20% appearing once. The material was PBMCs from blood, obtained more than 4 days after vaccination. The receptors originated from a man in his fifties or sixties who received an inactivated influenza vaccine. Each CDR3 is given with its conserved first and last residue. The D gene is left open where the match is weak. Clone sizes are given selectively: once, few, many, or a class where the clone is expanded.

TGTGCCAGCAGCGTAGTAGTTAGCGGGAATGAGCAGTTCTTC,CASSVVVSGNEQFF,TRBV9,TRBJ2-1,TRBD2,few
TGTGCCAGCAGCTTCTACAACTACTACGAGCAGTACTTC,CASSFYNYYEQYF,TRBV7-2,TRBJ2-7,-,-
TGCAGTGCTCGCCAAACAGTCTACGAGCAGTACTTC,CSARQTVYEQYF,TRBV20-1,TRBJ2-7,-,few
TGTGCCAGCTCACCAAACCATCGCCCTCAAGAGACCCAGTACTTC,CASSPNHRPQETQYF,TRBV18,TRBJ2-5,-,few
TGCGCCAGCAGCCCCGGAGGGAAAGGCGAGCAGTACTTC,CASSPGGKGEQYF,TRBV5-1,TRBJ2-7,-,-
TGTGCCATCAGTGAGTCGAGTGTCGGTAGGAGGGCGACCGGGGAGCTGTTTTTT,CAISESSVGRRATGELFF,TRBV10-3,TRBJ2-2,-,many
TGTGCCAGCAGCTACTTGGGACAGGCCACAGATACGCAGTATTTT,CASSYLGQATDTQYF,TRBV7-9,TRBJ2-3,TRBD1,few
TGTGCCACCAGTGCAAGACTAGCGGGAACAGATACGCAGTATTTT,CATSARLAGTDTQYF,TRBV24-1,TRBJ2-3,TRBD2,-
TGTGCCAGCAGTTACTCGGGCTTTGGGAATAATTCACCCCTCCACTTT,CASSYSGFGNNSPLHF,TRBV6-5,TRBJ1-6,-,-
TGCAGTGCTACGGGGGTGGGGACCGGGGAGCTGTTTTTT,CSATGVGTGELFF,TRBV20-1,TRBJ2-2,-,many
TGCAGCGTCAAAGGGGGGTTGAACACCGGGGAGCTGTTTTTT,CSVKGGLNTGELFF,TRBV29-1,TRBJ2-2,-,many
TGTGCCAGCAGTTTGACCGGGACAGGGGCTCGGGGCTACACCTTC,CASSLTGTGARGYTF,TRBV6-5,TRBJ1-2,TRBD1,many
TGTGCCAGCAGCTTACCGGGACAGGGTAGGGATGAGCAGTTCTTC,CASSLPGQGRDEQFF,TRBV7-3,TRBJ2-1,TRBD1,-
TGTGCCAGCAGCCCAGTAGGGAGGTTCACTGAAGCTTTCTTT,CASSPVGRFTEAFF,TRBV12-3/TRBV12-4,TRBJ1-1,-,many
TGTGCCAGCAGCTTGGCTTGGGCAGCGAACACTGAAGCTTTCTTT,CASSLAWAANTEAFF,TRBV5-6,TRBJ1-1,-,few
TGTGCCAGCAGTGAAGTCTTAATTAGCTCCTACAATGAGCAGTTCTTC,CASSEVLISSYNEQFF,TRBV2,TRBJ2-1,-,-
TGCAGTGCTACACACTTACAGGGGGCCGCCTACAATGAGCAGTTCTTC,CSATHLQGAAYNEQFF,TRBV20-1,TRBJ2-1,TRBD1,-
TGTGCCAGCACCAGGACAGGGCTCTCCTACGAGCAGTACTTC,CASTRTGLSYEQYF,TRBV6-1,TRBJ2-7,TRBD1,few
TGCAGCGCTAGCGTAGCGGGGCGGGAGACCCAGTACTTC,CSASVAGRETQYF,TRBV29-1,TRBJ2-5,TRBD2,-
TGCAGTGCACCACTAGCGGAGCAAGAGACCCAGTACTTC,CSAPLAEQETQYF,TRBV20-1,TRBJ2-5,TRBD2,-
TGCAGTGCCCGCGAGGGGGGAACCGGGGAGCTGTTTTTT,CSAREGGTGELFF,TRBV20-1,TRBJ2-2,-,-
TGCAGCGGGGGGTCGGGGTTCTACAATGAGCAGTTCTTC,CSGGSGFYNEQFF,TRBV29-1,TRBJ2-1,-,-
TGTGCCAGCAGCTTAGGGGTCCAGCGCTACCTAGATACGCAGTATTTT,CASSLGVQRYLDTQYF,TRBV7-2,TRBJ2-3,-,few
TGTGCCACCAGTGATTTGGACCCTAGCGGGAGTAAGTACGAGCAGTACTTC,CATSDLDPSGSKYEQYF,TRBV24-1,TRBJ2-7,TRBD2,few
TGTGCCAGCAGCGTGGGGACAGGGCCATCCCCCAACTATAATTCACCCCTCCACTTT,CASSVGTGPSPNYNSPLHF,TRBV9,TRBJ1-6,TRBD1,-
TGTGCCAGCAGTTTAAAGGGGGGGGGCCCCTCCTACGAGCAGTACTTC,CASSLKGGGPSYEQYF,TRBV27,TRBJ2-7,-,-
TGTGCCAGCAGCGTGGGGACGCCGCATGAAGCTTTCTTT,CASSVGTPHEAFF,TRBV25-1,TRBJ1-1,-,few
TGTGCCAGCAGTTTAGACGAGCGTTACAATGAGCAGTTCTTC,CASSLDERYNEQFF,TRBV12-3/TRBV12-4,TRBJ2-1,-,-
TGTGCCAGCAGCCAAATTGGACAGGGAAATACTGAAGCTTTCTTT,CASSQIGQGNTEAFF,TRBV3-1,TRBJ1-1,TRBD1,-
TGCAGTGCTTCCGGGACGCCGGTCACCGCGCGGTACTTC,CSASGTPVTARYF,TRBV20-1,TRBJ2-7,-,few
TGTGCCACCAGCACGGACGTAAGCTCCTACGAGCAGTACTTC,CATSTDVSSYEQYF,TRBV15,TRBJ2-7,-,few
TGCGCCAGCAGCTTGGAGCTTGCGACAGCGTCTGGGGCCAACGTCCTGACTTTC,CASSLELATASGANVLTF,TRBV5-1,TRBJ2-6,-,few
TGTGCCAGCAGCTTGGTTCAGAAAGGCTCTGGAAACACCATATATTTT,CASSLVQKGSGNTIYF,TRBV5-6,TRBJ1-3,-,-
TGCGCCAGCAGCCAGACGACCGGCCCCCTAGGCGAAGCTTTCTTT,CASSQTTGPLGEAFF,TRBV4-3,TRBJ1-1,-,many
TGTGCCAGCAGCCCTTCCCCGACTAGCGGGGGGGCGGGGACCCAGTACTTC,CASSPSPTSGGAGTQYF,TRBV12-3/TRBV12-4,TRBJ2-5,TRBD2,-
TGCAGTGCTAGGAGGGGGGTAAATCAGCCCCAGCATTTT,CSARRGVNQPQHF,TRBV20-1,TRBJ1-5,-,-